These T cell receptor beta chains were read from a single sample in a study of blood T cell repertoires in COVID-19. Repertoires were generated with immunoSEQ multiplex PCR, while TCRdb's copy carries only in-frame clones and drops some. The table lists approximately 150,000 clones, about 85% of them singletons. The sample comprised peripheral blood. The receptor set was obtained from a human donor with COVID-19, enrolled during active disease. The donor label of this sample is uncertain. CDR3s include the opening cysteine and the closing phenylalanine or tryptophan. The D gene is left open where the match is weak.

D: TRBD1; V: TRBV7-2; J: TRBJ2-1; CDR3: CASSLSQGVYNEQFF
D: .; V: TRBV5-5; J: TRBJ1-2; CDR3: CASSLTHALEGFNYGYTF
D: .; V: TRBV5-4; J: TRBJ2-7; CDR3: CASSPGLAPGHYEQYF
D: TRBD1; V: TRBV7-2; J: TRBJ2-7; CDR3: CASSIGQGAFYEQYF
D: TRBD1; V: TRBV7-7; J: TRBJ2-1; CDR3: CASSLGWTGTPNEQFF
D: .; V: TRBV18; J: TRBJ1-1; CDR3: CASSRGGMNTEAFF
D: TRBD1; V: TRBV28; J: TRBJ2-7; CDR3: CASWDSYEQYF
D: TRBD2; V: TRBV9; J: TRBJ2-3; CDR3: CASSVESSGGATHTQYF
D: TRBD2; V: TRBV11-3; J: TRBJ2-3; CDR3: CASSLVAGVSDTQYF
D: TRBD2; V: TRBV6-5; J: TRBJ2-5; CDR3: CASSSSGAGPTQYF
D: TRBD1; V: TRBV10-3; J: TRBJ2-5; CDR3: CASGQAPIQETQYF
D: TRBD1; V: TRBV2; J: TRBJ2-2; CDR3: CASSGDSGELFF
D: .; V: TRBV2; J: TRBJ1-2; CDR3: CASSEARSGVGGYTF
D: .; V: TRBV11-3; J: TRBJ2-3; CDR3: CASSLNRVTDTQYF
D: .; V: TRBV29-1; J: TRBJ1-1; CDR3: CSVKNTGLGTEAFF
D: .; V: TRBV11-2; J: TRBJ1-4; CDR3: CASSPKEGLNEKLFF
D: .; V: TRBV29-1; J: TRBJ1-1; CDR3: CSVEREMNTEAFF
D: TRBD1; V: TRBV5-1; J: TRBJ1-1; CDR3: CASSLAGQGDTEAFF
D: .; V: TRBV25-1; J: TRBJ2-7; CDR3: CASTGERNNYEQYF
D: TRBD1; V: TRBV2; J: TRBJ2-3; CDR3: CASIPMTGTGGTDTQYF
D: TRBD1; V: TRBV3-1/TRBV3-2; J: TRBJ1-1; CDR3: CASSVTGTGATEAFF
D: .; V: TRBV9; J: TRBJ1-3; CDR3: CASSPTKYSGNTIYF
D: TRBD1; V: TRBV12-3/TRBV12-4; J: TRBJ2-7; CDR3: CASSLRQGREQYF
D: TRBD1; V: TRBV11-3; J: TRBJ1-2; CDR3: CASSARQGANYGYTF
D: TRBD1; V: TRBV12-5; J: TRBJ1-2; CDR3: CASGLSGTAYGYTF
D: TRBD2; V: TRBV4-1; J: TRBJ2-7; CDR3: CASSQDGGGASDEQYF
D: .; V: TRBV28; J: TRBJ1-3; CDR3: CASRTPGRGNTIYF
D: .; V: TRBV6-4; J: TRBJ1-5; CDR3: CASPKKVAADNQPQHF
D: TRBD1; V: TRBV18; J: TRBJ2-7; CDR3: CASSPAGTGFGEQYF
D: .; V: TRBV5-8; J: TRBJ1-5; CDR3: CASSGAVQPQHF
D: TRBD1; V: TRBV19; J: TRBJ2-1; CDR3: CASSIRDSSYNEQFF
D: .; V: TRBV5-1; J: TRBJ1-3; CDR3: CASSLGQEDTIYF
D: TRBD2; V: TRBV5-1; J: TRBJ2-3; CDR3: CASSSLAGGPDTQYF
D: .; V: TRBV2; J: TRBJ1-3; CDR3: CASSEQGVSGNTIYF
D: .; V: TRBV5-5; J: TRBJ1-1; CDR3: CASSLYIPGDTEAFF
D: TRBD1; V: TRBV4-1; J: TRBJ1-5; CDR3: CASSQQSRGKEPQHF
D: TRBD1; V: TRBV29-1; J: TRBJ2-7; CDR3: CSVETGGDYEQYF
D: .; V: TRBV18; J: TRBJ2-1; CDR3: CASSPSYNEQFF
D: TRBD1; V: TRBV25-1; J: TRBJ1-4; CDR3: CASSDGRGQLDRKLFF
D: .; V: TRBV5-6; J: TRBJ1-3; CDR3: CASSLHTGPSGNTIYF
D: .; V: TRBV6-2/TRBV6-3; J: TRBJ2-7; CDR3: CASSWGDVSYEQYF